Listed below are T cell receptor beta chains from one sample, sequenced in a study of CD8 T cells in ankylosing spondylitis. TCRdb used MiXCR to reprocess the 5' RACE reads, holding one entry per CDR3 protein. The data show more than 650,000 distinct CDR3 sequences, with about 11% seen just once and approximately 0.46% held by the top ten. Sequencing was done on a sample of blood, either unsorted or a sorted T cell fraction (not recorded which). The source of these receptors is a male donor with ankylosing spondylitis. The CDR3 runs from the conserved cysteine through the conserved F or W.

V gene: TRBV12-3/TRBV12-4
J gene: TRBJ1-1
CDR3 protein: CASSRRGGLTEAFF

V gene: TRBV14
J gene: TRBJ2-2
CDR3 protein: CASSRPQGTKGTGELFF

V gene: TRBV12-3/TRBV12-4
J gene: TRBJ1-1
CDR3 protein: CASSFRASGDTEAFF

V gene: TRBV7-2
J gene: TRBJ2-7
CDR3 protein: CASSLVGTAASYEQYF

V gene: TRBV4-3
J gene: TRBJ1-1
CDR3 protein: CASSQDLGQAGMNTEAFF

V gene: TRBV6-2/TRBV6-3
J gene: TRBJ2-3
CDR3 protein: CASSYYYRDVGDTQYF

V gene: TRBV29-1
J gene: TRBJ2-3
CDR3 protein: CSVGLAAYTDTQYF

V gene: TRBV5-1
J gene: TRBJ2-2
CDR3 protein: CASSLGSGGINTGELFF

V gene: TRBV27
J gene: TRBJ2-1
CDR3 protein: CASSSGTPYNEQFF

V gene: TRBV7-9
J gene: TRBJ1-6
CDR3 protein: CASSLADSSPLHF

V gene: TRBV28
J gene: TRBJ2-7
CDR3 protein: CASSLNTPREQYF

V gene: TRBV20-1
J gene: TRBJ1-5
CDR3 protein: CSAILPGEQPQHF

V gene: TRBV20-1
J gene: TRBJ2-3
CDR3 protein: CSMIRADTQYF

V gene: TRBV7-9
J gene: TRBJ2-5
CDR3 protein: CASSLMGWETQYF

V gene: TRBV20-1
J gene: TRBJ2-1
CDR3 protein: CSAMTSRSSYNEQFF

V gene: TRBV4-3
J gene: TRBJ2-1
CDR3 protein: CASSQELGSTEQFF

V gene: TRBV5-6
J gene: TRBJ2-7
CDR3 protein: CASSHRQGAYEQYF

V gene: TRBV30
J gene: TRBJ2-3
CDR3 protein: CAWGRGTETDTQYF

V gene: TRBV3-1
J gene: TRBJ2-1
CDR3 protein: CASRQVNEQFF

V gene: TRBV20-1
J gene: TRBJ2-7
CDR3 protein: CSAGYRLAGDLYEQYF

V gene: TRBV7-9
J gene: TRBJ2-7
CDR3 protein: CASSQGPNAGGSYEQYF

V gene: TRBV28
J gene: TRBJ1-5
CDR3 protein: CASSLPPGSNQPQHF

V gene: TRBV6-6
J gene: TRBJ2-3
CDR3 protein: CASSQGLAVQYF

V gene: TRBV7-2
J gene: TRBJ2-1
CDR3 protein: CASSLRGGGGSQFF

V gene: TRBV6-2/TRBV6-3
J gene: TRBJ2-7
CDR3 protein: CASSYSLRDRGQSKSPYEQYF

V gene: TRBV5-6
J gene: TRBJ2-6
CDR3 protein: CASSLSAAAYAGANVLTF

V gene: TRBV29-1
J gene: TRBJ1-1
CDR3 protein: CSVVGRVRSAFF

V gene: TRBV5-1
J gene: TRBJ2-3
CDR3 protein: CASSLLGPGTQYF

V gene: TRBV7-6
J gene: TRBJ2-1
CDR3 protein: CASSFQWGPDQEQFF

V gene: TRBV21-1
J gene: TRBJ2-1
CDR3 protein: CASSKDCLAPSYNEQFF

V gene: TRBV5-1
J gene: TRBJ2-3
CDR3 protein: CASSKRTGGDGTDTQYF

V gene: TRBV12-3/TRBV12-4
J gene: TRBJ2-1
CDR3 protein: CASSSGPSSYNEQFF

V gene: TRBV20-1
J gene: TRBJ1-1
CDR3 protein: CSAPQREGTEAFF

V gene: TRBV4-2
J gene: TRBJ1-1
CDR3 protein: CASSGGTGVANTEAFF

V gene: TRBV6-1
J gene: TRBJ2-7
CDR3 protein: CASSKERTGSYEQYF

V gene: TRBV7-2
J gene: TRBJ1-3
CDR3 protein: CASSLLPITTGNTIYF

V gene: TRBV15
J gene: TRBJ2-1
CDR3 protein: CATSKGFGSYNEQFF

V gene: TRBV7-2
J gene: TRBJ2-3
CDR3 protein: CASSLEGTGNTQYF

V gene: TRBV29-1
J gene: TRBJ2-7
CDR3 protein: CSVATGVSYEQYF

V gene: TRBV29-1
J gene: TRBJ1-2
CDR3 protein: CSVATGNGYTF

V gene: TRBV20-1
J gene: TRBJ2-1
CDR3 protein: CSAEERAQYEQFF

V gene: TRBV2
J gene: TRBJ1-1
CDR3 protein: CARGATEAFF

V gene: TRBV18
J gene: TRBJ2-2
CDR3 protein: CASSLNGPGNTGELFF

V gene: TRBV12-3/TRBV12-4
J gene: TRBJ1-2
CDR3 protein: CASSFLVNYGYTF

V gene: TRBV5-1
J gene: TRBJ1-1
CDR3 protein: CASSLADDTDRRF

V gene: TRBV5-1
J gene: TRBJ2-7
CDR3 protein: CASSPGIYEQYF

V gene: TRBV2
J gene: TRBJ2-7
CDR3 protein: CASSGNLGDEQYF